A single sample gave rise to the 14 T cell receptor beta chains below, sequenced in a study of T cells in Graves' hyperthyroidism and ophthalmopathy (dated by TCRdb to the late 2010s). The library was prepared using multiplex PCR. This sample was sequenced with an Illumina HiSeq 2000. The TCR beta CDR3 regions were amplified from the RNA transcripts. For the first round of RT-PCR on the TCR CDR3, the HTBI primer set was used together with the Qiagen OneStep RT-PCR kit. TCRdb cleaned the public reads at Q25 with fastp, built clones with MiXCR and kept in-frame beta chains. Under each unique CDR3 protein, matching rows form one entry showing the most common genes and DNA. Recorded for this sample are 600,000 to 900,000 distinct CDR3 sequences; 16% of them occurred a single time. 8.4% of the sample belongs to the ten largest clones. Sequencing used blood. Receptors originate from a young man with Graves' hyperthyroidism.

This clonotype was seen many times. The J gene is TRBJ2-5, the V gene TRBV6-2 or TRBV6-3; D is tentatively TRBD1 or TRBD2 (5 bases each). The V and J ends lost 2 bases and 5 bases respectively, with 12 bases between them. The germline V gene encodes CDR1 MNHEY and CDR2 SVGEGT. The CDR3 sequence is 14 residues long. The CDR3 coding sequence is TGTGCCAGCAGTTACGGGAACGGGGCGGAGACCCAGTACTTC. As protein: CASSYGNGAETQYF.

This clonotype was seen repeatedly, ten times or more. This chain uses TRBV2 with TRBJ2-1; 13 nucleotides agree with TRBD2. J was trimmed by 6 bases and V by 2 bases; bases with no gene match: 7. Germline-derived CDR1 and CDR2 are SNHLY and FYNNEI. The length of the CDR3 is 17 residues. CDR3 sequence (DNA): TGTGCCAGCAGTGAATTCTCAACTAGCGGGAGGGTCAATGAGCAGTTCTTC. It yields the protein CASSEFSTSGRVNEQFF.

This clonotype was seen repeatedly, ten times or more. V gene TRBV20-1 combines with J gene TRBJ2-1; 8 positions agree with TRBD2. V was pared by 6 bases and J by 8 bases, with 9 bases of the junction left unmatched. The CDR3 has 13 amino acids. Germline lookup yields CDR1 DFQATT and CDR2 SNEGSKA (reference sequence). CDR3 residues: CSALAGLSDEQFF. CDR3 sequence (DNA): TGCAGTGCCTTAGCGGGGCTAAGCGATGAGCAGTTCTTC.

This clonotype was detected many times. The V call is TRBV3-1, the J call TRBJ2-5; TRBD2 aligns across 12 bases. The CDR3 spans 14 residues. Germline V gene data show CDR1 as LGHDT and CDR2 as YNNKEL (reference sequence). The V gene end was trimmed by 6 bases and the J gene end by 12 bases; junction bases not matched to a gene: 11. The CDR3 here is CASRDGLAGRGEYF. For the CDR3, the DNA is TGTGCCAGCAGAGATGGACTAGCGGGAAGAGGGGAGTACTTC.

This clonotype was picked up many times. The chain combines TRBV7-2 with TRBJ2-1; D may be TRBD2 (5 bases). Germline CDR1 and CDR2: SGHTA and FQGNSA. With 7 bases removed from V and 9 bases from J, the gap between germline ends came to 10 bases. This CDR3 has 11 amino acids. CDR3 sequence: CASTLEGEQFF. The CDR3 DNA sequence: TGTGCCAGCACCCTAGAGGGTGAGCAGTTCTTC.

The CDR3 spells CASLKQADYEQYF. The CDR3, as DNA: TGTGCCAGCCTCAAGCAGGCGGACTACGAGCAGTACTTC. The genes are TRBV6-1 and TRBJ2-7; D not resolved. CDR1 is MNHNS and CDR2 is SASEGT in the germline V gene. V dropped 8 bases and J dropped 3 bases, with 14 bases sitting between them. This CDR3 spans 13 amino acids.

This clonotype appeared many times. V gene TRBV2 combines with J gene TRBJ1-2, with D unclear. The ends were cut back, 7 bases at V and 5 bases at J, with 17 bases in the middle. This CDR3 region has 14 residues. Germline lookup yields CDR1 SNHLY and CDR2 FYNNEI. The CDR3 region has the DNA TGTGCCAGCATTCATAAGGATCTCGGGTATGGCTACACCTTC. Residues: CASIHKDLGYGYTF.

This clonotype was observed a handful of times. This sequence joins TRBV29-1 and TRBJ1-2, with 9 positions matching TRBD1. Germline CDR1 reads SQVTM; CDR2 reads ANQGSEA. The CDR3 sequence is 14 residues long. The V and J ends lost 4 bases and 4 bases, in that order; junction bases with no gene match: 7. The CDR3 nucleotides read TGCAGCGTTGGTTCGGACAGGGGCTTCTATGGCTACACCTTC. It yields the protein CSVGSDRGFYGYTF. Drawing the rest from reference TRBV29-1 and TRBJ1-2, the complete variable domain is SAVISQKPSRDICQRGTSLTIQCQVDSQVTMMFWYRQQPGQSLTLIATANQGSEATYESGFVIDKFPISRPNLTFSTLTVSNMSPEDSSIYLCSVGSDRGFYGYTFGSGTRLTVV.

This clonotype was detected many times. V gene TRBV20-1 combines with J gene TRBJ2-7, with TRBD1 identical over 8 bases. The CDR3 extends over 15 amino acids. Germline V gene sequence: CDR1 DFQATT, CDR2 SNEGSKA (reference sequence). The ends lost 0 bases at V and 2 bases at J; junction bases unmatched: 6. The CDR3 DNA sequence: TGCAGTGCTAGAGATTCGAGACAGGGGACCTACGAGCAGTACTTC. Protein sequence: CSARDSRQGTYEQYF.

This clonotype was detected ten times or more. The chain combines TRBV2 with TRBJ1-6, with D maybe TRBD1 (5 bases). The length of the CDR3 is 14 residues. CDR1 SNHLY and CDR2 FYNNEI come from the germline V gene. V gave up 7 bases and J gave up 5 bases, with 12 bases separating them. The chain's CDR3 is CASIPGRDNSPLHF. CDR3 sequence (DNA): TGTGCCAGCATCCCCGGCAGGGATAATTCACCCCTCCACTTT.

This clonotype was seen repeatedly, ten times or more. V and J are TRBV7-2 and TRBJ2-2; D is unresolved. The CDR3 has 9 residues. CDR1 is SGHTA and CDR2 is FQGNSA in the germline V gene. V was pared by 9 bases and J by 10 bases, with 6 bases between. The CDR3 DNA follows: TGTGCCAGTACGACGGAGCTGTTTTTT. Protein product: CASTTELFF. Full variable domain (outside the CDR3, taken from reference TRBV7-2 and TRBJ2-2): GAGVSQSPSNKVTEKGKDVELRCDPISGHTALYWYRQSLGQGLEFLIYFQGNSAPDKSGLPSDRFSAERTGGSVSTLTIQRTQQEDSAVYLCASTTELFFGEGSRLTVL.

The chain employs TRBV7-6 and TRBJ2-7; D ambiguous. This CDR3 has 15 residues. Germline CDR1 is SGHVS and CDR2 is FNYEAQ. V dropped 2 bases and J dropped 5 bases, with 16 bases sitting between them. The DNA for the CDR3 is TGTGCCAGCAGCTTACAGGAAAGGGTCTTGAACGAGCAGTACTTC. Its protein product is CASSLQERVLNEQYF.

This clonotype occurred many times. This rearrangement joins TRBV28 to TRBJ2-2; the D is unclear. The CDR3 has 15 residues. The ends were cut back, 5 bases at V and 1 base at J, with 11 bases in the middle. CDR1 is MDHEN and CDR2 is SYDVKM in the germline V gene. This CDR3 is CASSRRQLNTGELFF. The CDR3 DNA reads TGTGCCAGCAGTCGAAGGCAGCTGAACACCGGGGAGCTGTTTTTT.

This clonotype was seen ten or more times. The chain is built from TRBV5-1 and TRBJ2-3, with D perhaps matching TRBD2 (5 bases). The V end lost 3 bases, the J end lost 0 bases, and 11 bases lay between the germline ends. This CDR3 has 15 amino acids. Germline CDR1 SGHRS, CDR2 YFSETQ. DNA of the CDR3: TGCGCCAGCAGCTCGAGCGGATATAGCACAGATACGCAGTATTTT. Its protein is CASSSSGYSTDTQYF.